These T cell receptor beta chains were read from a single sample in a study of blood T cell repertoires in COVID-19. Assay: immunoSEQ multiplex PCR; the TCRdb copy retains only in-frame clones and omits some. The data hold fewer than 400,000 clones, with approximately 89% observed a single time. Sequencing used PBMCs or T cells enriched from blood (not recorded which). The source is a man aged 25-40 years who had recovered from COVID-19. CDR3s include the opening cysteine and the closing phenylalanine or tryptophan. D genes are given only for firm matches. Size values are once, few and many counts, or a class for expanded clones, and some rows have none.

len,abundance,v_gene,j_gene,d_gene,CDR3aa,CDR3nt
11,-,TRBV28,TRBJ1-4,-,CASSPAEKLFF,TGTGCCAGCAGTCCCGCGGAAAAACTGTTTTTT
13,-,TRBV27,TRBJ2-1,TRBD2,CASSFGLAREQFF,TGTGCCAGCAGTTTCGGACTAGCACGCGAGCAGTTCTTC
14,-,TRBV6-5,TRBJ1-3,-,CASSPRRTGNTIYF,TGTGCCAGCAGCCCGAGGCGGACTGGAAACACCATATATTTT
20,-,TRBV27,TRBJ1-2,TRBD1,CASSSRGQGFFPTSNYGYTF,TGTGCCAGCAGTTCACGGGGACAGGGGTTCTTTCCCACTTCTAACTATGGCTACACCTTC
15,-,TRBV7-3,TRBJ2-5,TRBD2,CASSPGGARQETQYF,TGTGCCAGCAGCCCCGGGGGGGCTCGGCAAGAGACCCAGTACTTC
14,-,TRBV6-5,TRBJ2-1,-,CASSDSGRGNEQFF,TGTGCCAGCAGTGACTCGGGCCGAGGGAATGAGCAGTTCTTC
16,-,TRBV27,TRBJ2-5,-,CASRLTGSWPGETQYF,TGTGCCAGCAGGTTAACCGGGAGCTGGCCGGGAGAGACCCAGTACTTC
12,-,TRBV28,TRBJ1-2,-,CASSTSGYGYTF,TGTGCCAGCTCAACTTCAGGCTATGGCTACACCTTC
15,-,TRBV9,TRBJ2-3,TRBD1,CASSVSGQVTDTQYF,TGTGCCAGCAGCGTATCAGGACAGGTCACAGATACGCAGTATTTT
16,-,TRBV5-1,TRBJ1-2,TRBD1,CASSPGQGAMNYGYTF,TGCGCCAGCAGCCCGGGACAGGGGGCGATGAACTATGGCTACACCTTC
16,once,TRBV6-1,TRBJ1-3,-,CASSQGSGVSGNTIYF,TGTGCCAGCAGTCAAGGGTCGGGAGTGTCTGGAAACACCATATATTTT
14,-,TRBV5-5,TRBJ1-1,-,CASSLLRGNTEAFF,TGTGCCAGCAGCTTGCTAAGGGGGAACACTGAAGCTTTCTTT
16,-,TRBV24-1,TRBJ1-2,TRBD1,CATSDLDTGAPYGYTF,TGTGCCACCAGTGACCTAGATACAGGGGCCCCTTATGGCTACACCTTC
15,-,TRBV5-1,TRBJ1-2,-,CASSGGRYSNYGYTF,TGCGCCAGCAGCGGAGGACGGTACTCTAACTATGGCTACACCTTC
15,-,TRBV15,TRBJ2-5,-,CATSRGTVRGETQYF,TGTGCCACCAGCAGAGGGACGGTTAGGGGAGAGACCCAGTACTTC
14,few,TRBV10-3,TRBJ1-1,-,CAISESGGGAEAFF,TGTGCCATCAGTGAGTCCGGGGGGGGAGCTGAAGCTTTCTTT
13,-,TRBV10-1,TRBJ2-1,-,CASSGANYNEQFF,TGCGCCAGCAGTGGGGCGAACTACAATGAGCAGTTCTTC
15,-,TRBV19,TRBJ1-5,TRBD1,CASTPWGQRNQPQHF,TGTGCCAGTACCCCCTGGGGACAGCGCAATCAGCCCCAGCATTTT
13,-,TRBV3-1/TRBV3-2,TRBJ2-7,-,CASSLIGGNEQYF,TGTGCCAGCAGCCTAATAGGAGGGAACGAGCAGTACTTC
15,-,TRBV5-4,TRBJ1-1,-,CASSLSDRLDTEAFF,TGTGCCAGCAGCTTGAGCGACAGGCTGGACACTGAAGCTTTCTTT
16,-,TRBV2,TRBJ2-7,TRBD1,CAQIIQGGQMTYEQYF,TGTGCCCAGATTATTCAAGGGGGACAGATGACCTACGAGCAGTACTTC
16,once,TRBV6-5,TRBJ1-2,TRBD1,CASSYSWDRLNYGYTF,TGTGCCAGCAGTTACTCGTGGGACAGGCTTAACTATGGCTACACCTTC
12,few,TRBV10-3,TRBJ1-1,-,CAISERNTEAFF,TGTGCCATCAGTGAGCGGAACACTGAAGCTTTCTTT
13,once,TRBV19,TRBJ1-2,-,CASSPDRLRGYTF,TGTGCCAGTTCGCCCGACAGGCTTCGCGGCTACACCTTC
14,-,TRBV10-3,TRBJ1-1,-,CAISDYRVRTEAFF,TGTGCCATCAGTGACTACAGGGTTCGAACTGAAGCTTTCTTT
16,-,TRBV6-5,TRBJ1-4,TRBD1,CASSYGQGSPNEKLFF,TGTGCCAGCAGTTACGGACAGGGATCACCTAATGAAAAACTGTTTTTT
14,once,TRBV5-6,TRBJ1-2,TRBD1,CASSLGQGALGYTF,TGTGCCAGCAGCTTAGGGCAGGGGGCGCTTGGCTACACCTTC
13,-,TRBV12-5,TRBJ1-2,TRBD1,CASGFDRGYGYTF,TGTGCTAGTGGATTCGACAGGGGCTATGGCTACACCTTC